This T cell receptor beta chain comes out of a study of T cell repertoires in aging, cancer and after chemotherapy (dated by TCRdb to between 2019 and 2020). About the study as a whole: Donors spanned six age groups from 30 or younger to 70 or older, with at least three individuals per group. Healthy donor control TCR repertoires were recorded over several months to years and showed clear clonal overlap across re-sampling. In total, the full dataset held about 9 million TCR reads. Peripheral blood TCR beta repertoires from healthy donors and cancer patients were profiled to examine immunoaging and T cell reconstitution after chemotherapy. Alongside 95 healthy donors serving as a reference group, the cohort included 218 cancer patients, of whom roughly 92 had hematological cancers and 124 had solid cancers.

The germline V gene (reference sequence) supplies CDR1 LNHDA and CDR2 SQIVND. Taken from cysteine to phenylalanine, the CDR3 has 16 residues. Only the CDR3 region is kept as DNA, spanning 48 bases read in frame from base 1. Clipping removes 4 bases from V and 6 bases from J, with 11 as the unmatched junction base count. By its share of the sample, this clonotype is large (0.1 to 1%). There is no known antigen for this receptor. Base qualities are not provided; no much larger clone lies one nucleotide away. General conclusions and limits of the study: Declining TCR diversity with age in healthy donors was mainly explained by loss of richness; in cancer patients, loss of evenness also contributed. The authors noted that the repertoire data do not allow conclusions about immunological memory after chemotherapy. Median generation probability increased over the chemotherapy interval in both cancer cohorts, suggesting repertoire reconstitution through rebound thymic output. Untreated patients with hematological or solid cancers showed significantly lower blood TCR diversity and higher clonality than age-matched healthy donors.

TCR beta rearrangements were amplified from genomic DNA isolated from peripheral blood, not from sorted cells or RNA. Multiplex touch-down PCR with a mixed TRB-A/B primer pool was used to amplify rearranged TRB sequences covering the V, D and J segments. Two consecutive PCR reactions with Phusion HS II polymerase added Illumina adapters and sample indices to the amplicons. The amplicons were purified from gel with the NucleoSpin Gel and PCR Clean-up kit and then assessed with Qubit and an Agilent 2100 Bioanalyzer. Sequencing of the libraries was done on an Illumina MiSeq with paired-end, single-indexed 600-cycle runs. In the source study's methods: TRB sequences were processed with MiXCR versions 2.12 and 3.0.5. Each unique CDR3 nucleotide sequence counted as one clone, and only productive sequences with at least two reads were retained. The repertoire metrics were Shannon diversity, evenness, clonality (calculated as one minus evenness), and diversity profiles parameterized by alpha from 0 to 5. The IGoR algorithm was used to compute generation probabilities of clones in paired pre- and post-chemotherapy samples. The public reads were run again by TCRdb, first through fastp at Q25 and then through MiXCR, and only productive beta chains were kept. Each entry merges the rows of one CDR3 protein and shows their most common DNA and genes. These V and J calls originate from TCRdb's pipeline instead of the authors' own analysis. The sample yields fewer than 3,500 distinct CDR3 sequences; 30% were counted once. Of the sample, over 13% falls within the top ten clones.

Sequencing used blood. The chain employs TRBV19 and TRBJ1-4; 7 of the junction bases match TRBD1. This sequence was found in a human donor in good health. The CDR3 region reads CASSNLAQGDHEKLFF. The nucleotides are TGTGCCAGTAGTAACCTCGCCCAGGGGGACCATGAAAAACTGTTTTTT.